The 22 T cell receptor beta chains below come from one sample, sequenced in a study of blood T cell repertoires in COVID-19. Repertoires were generated with immunoSEQ multiplex PCR, while TCRdb's copy carries only in-frame clones and drops some. The sample yields about 170,000 clones, around 90% seen once. The sample consisted of peripheral blood. These receptors were obtained from a man between 45 and 60 years old who had recovered from COVID-19.

V usage is TRBV6-9 and J usage is TRBJ2-5; 8 bases fit TRBD1. CDR1 and CDR2 (germline): MNHGY, SVAAGI. This CDR3 has 18 residues. Unmatched junction bases numbered 12, after V lost 2 bases and J lost 1 base. CDR3 nucleotides: TGTGCCAGCAGTTATCAATGCGGGGACAGGCACCTCCAAGAGACCCAGTACTTC. Protein: CASSYQCGDRHLQETQYF.

This chain links TRBV16 with TRBJ2-1; D possibly corresponds to TRBD2 (5 bases). With 4 bases removed from V and 5 bases from J, the gap between germline ends came to 18 bases. The CDR3 has 16 residues. CDR1 is KGHSY and CDR2 is FQNENV in the germline V gene. CDR3 coding DNA: TGTGCCAGCAGCCCAAGGAGGTTACGGGGAAACAATGAGCAGTTCTTC. Protein product: CASSPRRLRGNNEQFF. Full variable domain (missing parts from reference TRBV16 and TRBJ2-1): GEEVAQTPKHLVRGEGQKAKLYCAPIKGHSYVFWYQQVLKNEFKFLISFQNENVFDETGMPKERFSAKCLPNSPCSLEIQATKLEDSAVYFCASSPRRLRGNNEQFFGPGTRLTVL.

The genes are TRBV2 and TRBJ1-5, with D unclear. The CDR3 totals 14 residues. Trimming removed 4 bases from V and 3 bases from J, with 10 bases in between. Germline V lookup: CDR1 SNHLY, CDR2 FYNNEI. The CDR3 DNA reads TGTGCCAGCAGTGGGCATACCCTCAATCAGCCCCAGCATTTT. It encodes CASSGHTLNQPQHF.

This chain connects TRBV11-2 to TRBJ2-5; 15 positions match TRBD2. Germline CDR1 is SGHAT and CDR2 is FQNNGV. The CDR3 covers 16 residues. V dropped 5 bases and J dropped 5; count of bases not matched to a gene: 6. CDR3 bases: TGTGCCAGCAGCCGGACTAGCGGGGGGGCCCAGGAGACCCAGTACTTC. This codes for CASSRTSGGAQETQYF.

The V gene is TRBV19, the J gene TRBJ2-2; 7 bases line up with TRBD1. Germline CDR1 reads LNHDA; CDR2 reads SQIVND (reference sequence). Losses at the gene ends were 5 bases for V and 6 bases for J; bases not matched to a gene: 9. This CDR3 region has 15 residues. CDR3 DNA: TGTGCCAGTAGTCCTAGACAGGGTTCGGCCGGGGAGCTGTTTTTT. It yields the protein CASSPRQGSAGELFF.

V is TRBV9 and J is TRBJ1-3; D might be TRBD1 (6 bases). Trimming removed 4 bases from V and 1 base from J, with 12 bases in between. Germline V gene data show CDR1 as SGDLS and CDR2 as YYNGEE. The CDR3 has 15 residues. The CDR3 loop reads CASSRNTGSGNTIYF. The CDR3 DNA sequence: TGTGCCAGCAGCCGAAACACAGGGTCTGGAAACACCATATATTTT.

This clone was detected once. The rearrangement links TRBV29-1 to TRBJ2-2, with 13 bases aligning to TRBD2. CDR3 length: 13 amino acids. Germline lookup yields CDR1 SQVTM and CDR2 ANQGSEA. The trim removed 8 bases at V and 6 bases at J, leaving 3 bases unmatched. In DNA, the CDR3 is TGCAGCTTCGGACTAGCGGGAGCCGGGGAGCTGTTTTTT. Its translation is CSFGLAGAGELFF.

The rearrangement uses TRBV5-1 and TRBJ2-7; TRBD1 agrees at 11 bases. Germline lookup yields CDR1 SGHRS and CDR2 YFSETQ. This CDR3 is 16 amino acids long. J lost 3 bases, V lost 4 bases, and 9 bases had no gene match. In nucleotides, the CDR3 is TGCGCCAGCAGCCCTTCGGGACAGGGGGTATTCTACGAGCAGTACTTC. Protein: CASSPSGQGVFYEQYF.

V gene TRBV5-8 combines with J gene TRBJ1-5; 7 nucleotides match TRBD1. CDR3 length equals 17 residues. The trim removed 4 bases at V and 6 bases at J, leaving 16 bases unmatched. Per germline, CDR1 SGHTS and CDR2 YDEGEE. CDR3 region: CASSTGTDLWATQPQHF. The CDR3 region has the DNA TGTGCCAGCAGCACCGGGACAGACTTGTGGGCGACTCAGCCCCAGCATTTT.

The V and J genes are TRBV5-1 and TRBJ2-7; D is perhaps TRBD2 (7 bases). The CDR3 contains 16 residues. Trimming pared 1 base from V and 4 bases from J, leaving 18 bases between. Per germline, CDR1 SGHRS and CDR2 YFSETQ. Here the CDR3 reads CASSLSLIGGRYEQYF. As DNA, the CDR3 is TGCGCCAGCAGCTTGAGTTTGATCGGGGGGCGGTACGAGCAGTACTTC.

This chain uses TRBV9 with TRBJ1-2, with D possibly matching TRBD1 (5 bases). V lost 3 bases and J 4 bases, leaving 19 bases between the germline ends. Germline V lookup: CDR1 SGDLS, CDR2 YYNGEE. This CDR3 comprises 16 residues. The CDR3 loop reads CASSAPQKGLFYGYTF. The CDR3 DNA sequence: TGTGCCAGCAGCGCCCCCCAGAAGGGACTGTTCTATGGCTACACCTTC. The full variable domain, its missing parts supplied by reference TRBV9 and TRBJ1-2, is DSGVTQTPKHLITATGQRVTLRCSPRSGDLSVYWYQQSLDQGLQFLIQYYNGEERAKGNILERFSAQQFPDLHSELNLSSLELGDSALYFCASSAPQKGLFYGYTFGSGTRLTVV.

This chain uses TRBV6-5 with TRBJ2-1; 7 bases are shared with TRBD1. In germline, CDR1 is MNHEY, CDR2 SVGAGI. The CDR3 spans 14 residues. The ends lost 6 bases at V and 0 bases at J; junction bases unmatched: 2. This CDR3 reads CASRPGGSYNEQFF. Written as DNA, the CDR3 is TGTGCCAGCAGGCCAGGGGGCTCCTACAATGAGCAGTTCTTC.

The rearrangement links TRBV6-5 to TRBJ1-4; D is possibly TRBD1 (6 bases). The V end lost 6 bases, the J end lost 3 bases, and 14 bases lay between the germline ends. Looked up from germline, CDR1 is MNHEY and CDR2 is SVGAGI. The CDR3 spans 15 residues. CDR3 in DNA: TGTGCCAGCAGAACAGGGTTAACAGCTAATGAAAAACTGTTTTTT. Translation: CASRTGLTANEKLFF.

V is TRBV28 and J is TRBJ2-2; 7 positions agree with TRBD1. V was clipped by 6 bases and J by 6 bases; unmatched bases: 13. The germline CDR1 and CDR2 sequences are MDHEN and SYDVKM. This CDR3 has 16 amino acids. CDR3 coding DNA: TGTGCCAGCAGAGAGGACGGCAGGGGGTGGGCCGGGGAGCTGTTTTTT. Protein: CASREDGRGWAGELFF. Variable domain in full (rest from reference TRBV28 and TRBJ2-2): DVKVTQSSRYLVKRTGEKVFLECVQDMDHENMFWYRQDPGLGLRLIYFSYDVKMKEKGDIPEGYSVSREKKERFSLILESASTNQTSMYLCASREDGRGWAGELFFGEGSRLTVL.

This clone has a single count. The genes are TRBV18 and TRBJ1-5, with TRBD1 matching over 8 bases. J gave up 0 bases and V 6 bases, and 4 bases lay outside the gene matches. This CDR3 has 15 amino acids. Germline CDR1 and CDR2: KGHSH and LQKENI. The CDR3 coding sequence is TGTGCCAGCTCTCTGGACAGGGATAGCAATCAGCCCCAGCATTTT. Translation: CASSLDRDSNQPQHF.

V gene TRBV2 combines with J gene TRBJ1-1, with 8 nucleotides matching TRBD1. J lost 0 bases, V lost 0 bases, and 3 bases had no gene match. Germline values: CDR1 SNHLY, CDR2 FYNNEI. CDR3 size: 16 residues. CDR3: CASSEAGGQVNTEAFF. Written as DNA, the CDR3 is TGTGCCAGCAGTGAAGCAGGGGGACAGGTGAACACTGAAGCTTTCTTT.

This chain connects TRBV7-2 to TRBJ2-5; 8 positions agree with TRBD2. The V and J ends lost 5 bases and 4 bases, in that order; junction bases with no gene match: 9. Germline CDR1 and CDR2: SGHTA and FQGNSA. The CDR3 loop spans 15 amino acids. The CDR3 reads CASSPSGSNVETQYF. CDR3 sequence (DNA): TGTGCCAGCAGCCCAAGCGGGAGTAATGTAGAGACCCAGTACTTC.

This chain connects TRBV6-2 or TRBV6-3 to TRBJ1-2; D remains unclear. The CDR3 has 11 residues. Trimming took off 5 bases at V and 4 bases at J, with 5 bases between the two ends. Germline CDR1 and CDR2: MNHEY and SVGEGT. As DNA, the CDR3 is TGTGCCAGCAGTGACACCTATGGCTACACCTTC. Amino acids: CASSDTYGYTF.

This clone showed up just a few times. The genes are TRBV7-3 and TRBJ2-1; weak D call: TRBD2 (5 bases). Germline lookup yields CDR1 SGHTA and CDR2 FQGTGA. The CDR3 spans 13 residues. V lost 4 bases, J lost 5 bases, and 9 bases lay in between. The DNA for the CDR3 is TGTGCCAGCAGCTATAGCGCTAACAATGAGCAGTTCTTC. Translating it yields CASSYSANNEQFF.

As for this clone: At one end the junction does not follow the germline gene, possibly because of a read error. The same CDR3 can be traced to other DNA sequences in this sample. This chain connects TRBV19 to TRBJ2-3; 10 nucleotides agree with TRBD2. Germline V CDR1 and CDR2: LNHDA, SQIVND (reference sequence). This CDR3 spans 16 amino acids. CDR3 loop: CASSIGLAGGTDTQYF. The CDR3, as DNA: TGTGCCAGTAGCATAGGGCTAGCGGGGGGCACAGATACGCAGTATTTT.

The chain joins TRBV7-7 to TRBJ2-1; 10 bases agree with TRBD2. The CDR3 loop spans 17 amino acids. With V trimmed by 4 bases and J by 3 bases, 9 bases remained unmatched. CDR1 is SSHAT, CDR2 FNYEAQ, per germline (reference sequence). The CDR3 sequence: CASSSLAGVGSYNEQFF. The CDR3 DNA reads TGTGCCAGCAGCTCGCTAGCGGGAGTTGGTAGCTACAATGAGCAGTTCTTC.

The gene calls are TRBV6-1 and TRBJ1-1, with no clear D. CDR1 and CDR2 from the germline V gene are MNHNS and SASEGT. The CDR3 runs to 14 residues. Trimming took 3 bases from V and 3 from J, leaving 11 bases between them. The CDR3 spells CASSDQEGYTEAFF. CDR3 DNA: TGTGCCAGCAGTGACCAAGAGGGCTACACTGAAGCTTTCTTT.